These 21 T cell receptor beta chains came from one sample sequenced in a study of cytomegalovirus exposure and HLA in healthy donors. Primers included in the PCR were 60 Vbeta and 13 Jbeta primers. Here immunoSEQ multiplex PCR was the method, and the copy in TCRdb shows in-frame clones only, minus some. Counted here are 150,000 or so clones, 80% occurring once; the ten biggest clones make up approximately 10%. The sequencing sample was made of PBMCs. The receptors derive from a young man in good health and CMV-seropositive.

The chain carries TRBV7-6 and TRBJ2-1; D gene ambiguous. The CDR3 sequence is 13 residues long. Deletions cut 5 bases from V and 4 bases from J, with 9 bases between. Germline loops: CDR1 SGHVS, CDR2 FNYEAQ. The CDR3 DNA is TGTGCCAGCAGCCCGACAAATTACAATGAGCAGTTCTTC. Its translation is CASSPTNYNEQFF.

V and J are TRBV7-9 and TRBJ2-1; no definite D call. Deletions cut 11 bases from V and 5 bases from J, with 7 bases between. CDR1 is SEHNR, CDR2 FQNEAQ, per germline (reference sequence). This CDR3 is 10 amino acids long. The CDR3 nucleotides are TGTGCCTGCGAGAACAATGAGCAGTTCTTC. As protein: CACENNEQFF.

The chain recombines TRBV18 with TRBJ2-3; 8 positions agree with TRBD2. Germline loops: CDR1 KGHSH, CDR2 LQKENI. The ends lost 0 bases at V and 7 bases at J; junction bases unmatched: 9. CDR3 size: 16 residues. CDR3 amino acids: CASSPPTGTRGYTQYF. The CDR3 nucleotides read TGTGCCAGCTCACCACCTACCGGGACTAGGGGTTATACGCAGTATTTT.

The CDR3 nucleotides are TGTGCCAGCAGCTTGGGCCGGGACAAACTCAACTATGGCTACACCTTC. It codes for CASSLGRDKLNYGYTF. The chain has TRBV7-9 and TRBJ1-2; TRBD1 might be the D (6 bases). This CDR3 has 16 residues. The V gene's germline CDR1 is SEHNR and CDR2 FQNEAQ (reference sequence). The V and J ends lost 3 bases and 2 bases respectively, with 16 bases between them.

The chain uses TRBV5-1 and TRBJ2-7; the D gene is possibly TRBD2 (6 bases). Between the trimmed V and J ends, which lost 1 base and 2 bases, there was a span of 16 bases. This CDR3 has 16 residues. From germline, CDR1 is SGHRS and CDR2 YFSETQ. DNA for the CDR3: TGCGCCAGCAGCTTGATCGCCGGGGGACCCACCTACGAGCAGTACTTC. Translated: CASSLIAGGPTYEQYF.

The J gene is TRBJ2-1, the V gene TRBV6-5, with TRBD2 matching 11 bases. J gave up 6 bases and V 6 bases, and 7 bases lay outside the gene matches. This CDR3 has 15 amino acids. Looked up from germline, CDR1 is MNHEY and CDR2 is SVGAGI. In DNA form, the CDR3 reads TGTGCCAGCAGCACCGGGACTAGCGGAATCAATGAGCAGTTCTTC. This gives the protein CASSTGTSGINEQFF.

The rearrangement joins TRBV7-9 to TRBJ1-4; unclear D gene. There are 15 residues in the CDR3. Germline V gene sequence: CDR1 SEHNR, CDR2 FQNEAQ (reference sequence). Trimming cost V 1 base and J 3 bases, with 9 bases left between them. The CDR3 DNA reads as TGTGCCAGCAGCTTAGTTGGCAACCCTAATGAAAAACTGTTTTTT. This gives the protein CASSLVGNPNEKLFF.

CDR3 amino acids: CASSSGTGAPRGGEQYF. For the CDR3, the DNA is TGCGCCAGCAGCTCTGGGACAGGGGCCCCGAGAGGGGGAGAGCAGTACTTC. The chain combines TRBV5-1 with TRBJ2-7; 10 bases are a match to TRBD1. CDR3 length: 17 residues. The junction had 16 bases not matched to a gene; V was cut back by 3 bases and J by 7 bases. CDR1 and CDR2 from the germline V gene are SGHRS and YFSETQ.

The J gene is TRBJ2-7, the V gene TRBV9; D remains ambiguous. V lost 5 bases and J lost 6, with 24 bases in between. Per germline, CDR1 SGDLS and CDR2 YYNGEE. The CDR3 spans 16 residues. The CDR3 sequence is CASRRGIGVDMREQYF. For the CDR3, the DNA is TGTGCCAGCAGGAGAGGTATAGGAGTGGATATGCGCGAGCAGTACTTC. Combining the CDR3 with reference TRBV9 and TRBJ2-7 gives the whole variable domain DSGVTQTPKHLITATGQRVTLRCSPRSGDLSVYWYQQSLDQGLQFLIQYYNGEERAKGNILERFSAQQFPDLHSELNLSSLELGDSALYFCASRRGIGVDMREQYFGPGTRLTVT.

The V gene is TRBV6-5, the J gene TRBJ1-1; 9 positions agree with TRBD1. The ends lost 2 bases at V and 8 bases at J; junction bases unmatched: 3. Germline lookup yields CDR1 MNHEY and CDR2 SVGAGI. The CDR3 sequence is 13 residues long. The CDR3 is CASSYGTGTEAFF. Written as DNA, the CDR3 is TGTGCCAGCAGTTACGGGACAGGGACCGAAGCTTTCTTT.

V is TRBV5-6 and J is TRBJ2-6, with 9 bases matching TRBD1. The CDR3 consists of 14 residues. CDR1 SGHDT and CDR2 YYEEEE come from the germline V gene. The ends lost 4 bases at V and 10 bases at J; junction bases unmatched: 6. CDR3 residues: CASSLRDRVNVLTF. As DNA, the CDR3 is TGTGCCAGCAGCCTCCGGGACAGGGTTAACGTCCTGACTTTC.

The chain uses TRBV6-4 and TRBJ2-1; D unresolved. Germline assignment: CDR1 MRHNA and CDR2 SNTAGT. Between the trimmed V and J ends, which lost 8 bases and 2 bases, there was a span of 13 bases. There are 14 residues in the CDR3. The CDR3 coding sequence is TGTGCCAGCGGAGAGAGTGAAGCCTACAATGAGCAGTTCTTC. Its protein is CASGESEAYNEQFF.

This chain links TRBV16 with TRBJ1-1, with D hard to call. Germline V gene lookup returns CDR1 KGHSY and CDR2 FQNENV. The CDR3 contains 15 residues. Trimming cost V 1 base and J 10 bases, with 19 bases left between them. CDR3 nucleotide sequence: TGTGCCAGCAGCCAATTAAACGCGGTGTTGGTTGGAGCTTTCTTT. This sequence encodes CASSQLNAVLVGAFF.

The chain has TRBV2 and TRBJ2-3, with 11 bases that match TRBD2. Looked up from germline, CDR1 is SNHLY and CDR2 is FYNNEI. The CDR3 has 18 residues. Germline trimming cut 7 bases from V and 3 bases from J; bases unmatched to any gene: 15. CDR3: CASTTQGVTSGGTDTQYF. The CDR3, as DNA: TGTGCCAGCACTACTCAGGGGGTAACTAGCGGGGGAACAGATACGCAGTATTTT. The whole variable domain, remainder taken from reference TRBV2 and TRBJ2-3, is EPEVTQTPSHQVTQMGQEVILRCVPISNHLYFYWYRQILGQKVEFLVSFYNNEISEKSEIFDDQFSVERPDGSNFTLKIRSTKLEDSAMYFCASTTQGVTSGGTDTQYFGPGTRLTVL.

This clone was found once. The chain joins TRBV5-1 to TRBJ2-3; 7 positions agree with TRBD2. CDR1 is SGHRS and CDR2 is YFSETQ in the germline V gene. V lost 4 bases to trimming and J lost 3 bases; unmatched junction nucleotides: 5. CDR3 length equals 14 residues. CDR3 loop: CASSGGDRTDTQYF. CDR3 sequence (DNA): TGCGCCAGCAGCGGGGGGGACCGGACAGATACGCAGTATTTT.

The CDR3: CASSYGADSYEQYF. CDR3 nucleotides: TGTGCCAGCAGTTACGGGGCAGACTCCTACGAGCAGTACTTC. The chain links TRBV6-5 to TRBJ2-7; D might be TRBD1 (5 bases). Germline V CDR1 and CDR2: MNHEY, SVGAGI. Trimming took 2 bases from V and 0 from J, leaving 8 bases between them. This CDR3 contains 14 residues.

The chain joins TRBV29-1 to TRBJ2-1; 9 bases align to TRBD1. The CDR3 runs 14 residues. V shed 6 bases and J 7 bases; nucleotides not matched to a gene: 10. Germline CDR1 SQVTM, CDR2 ANQGSEA. CDR3 coding DNA: TGCAGCGTGACGCGACAGGGGGGGAATAATGAGCAGTTCTTC. It codes for CSVTRQGGNNEQFF.

V gene TRBV27 combines with J gene TRBJ2-1; TRBD2 might be the D (7 bases). The CDR3 spans 15 residues. Trimming pared 3 bases from V and 9 bases from J, leaving 18 bases between. Looked up from germline, CDR1 is MNHEY and CDR2 is SMNVEV (reference sequence). CDR3 sequence reads: CASSFLVGGQSEQFF. The CDR3 region has the DNA TGTGCCAGCAGTTTCCTAGTGGGGGGGCAGAGTGAGCAGTTCTTC.

This sequence joins TRBV27 and TRBJ2-1; 8 bases map to TRBD2. The length of the CDR3 is 15 residues. V gave up 6 bases and J gave up 0 bases; unmatched junction bases: 4. Germline CDR1 is MNHEY and CDR2 is SMNVEV (reference sequence). CDR3 sequence: CASSQSGSSYNEQFF. The CDR3 DNA reads TGTGCCAGCAGCCAGAGCGGGAGCTCCTACAATGAGCAGTTCTTC.

The chain carries TRBV6-1 and TRBJ1-5, with TRBD1 as a possible D gene (5 bases). Germline CDR1 reads MNHNS; CDR2 reads SASEGT. Trimming took off 5 bases at V and 7 bases at J, with 15 bases between the two ends. This CDR3 contains 14 residues. CDR3 residues: CASSSSGLGQPQHF. The CDR3 region has the DNA TGTGCCAGCAGTTCGTCAGGGTTAGGACAGCCCCAGCATTTT.

V usage is TRBV7-9 and J usage is TRBJ2-7; TRBD1 agrees at 7 bases. The CDR3 loop spans 14 amino acids. Germline V gene data show CDR1 as SEHNR and CDR2 as FQNEAQ (reference sequence). The V segment lost 3 bases and the J segment 1 base; nucleotides outside the gene matches: 3. This CDR3 reads CASSLYRGSYEQYF. In DNA, the CDR3 is TGTGCCAGCAGCTTGTACAGGGGTTCCTACGAGCAGTACTTC. The full variable domain, rest sourced from reference TRBV7-9 and TRBJ2-7, is DTGVSQNPRHKITKRGQNVTFRCDPISEHNRLYWYRQTLGQGPEFLTYFQNEAQLEKSRLLSDRFSAERPKGSFSTLEIQRTEQGDSAMYLCASSLYRGSYEQYFGPGTRLTVT.